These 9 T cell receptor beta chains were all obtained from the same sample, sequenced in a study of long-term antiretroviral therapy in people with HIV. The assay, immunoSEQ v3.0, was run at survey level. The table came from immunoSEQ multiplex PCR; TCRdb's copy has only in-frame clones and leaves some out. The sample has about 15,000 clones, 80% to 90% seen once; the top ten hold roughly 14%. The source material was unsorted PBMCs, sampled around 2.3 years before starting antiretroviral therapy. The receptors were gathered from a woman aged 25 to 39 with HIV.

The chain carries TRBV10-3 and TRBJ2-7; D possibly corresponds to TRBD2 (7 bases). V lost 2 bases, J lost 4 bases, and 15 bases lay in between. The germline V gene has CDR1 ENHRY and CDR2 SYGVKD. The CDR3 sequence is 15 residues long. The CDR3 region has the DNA TGTGCCATCAGTGAGCCGAGGGGGGGAAGGTACGAGCAGTACTTC. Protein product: CAISEPRGGRYEQYF.

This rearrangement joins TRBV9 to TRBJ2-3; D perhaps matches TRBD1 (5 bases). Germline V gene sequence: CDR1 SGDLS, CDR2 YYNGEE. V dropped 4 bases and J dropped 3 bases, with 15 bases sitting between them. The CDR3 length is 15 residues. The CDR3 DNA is TGTGCCAGCAGCAATGGACAAATGGGGACAGATACGCAGTATTTT. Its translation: CASSNGQMGTDTQYF. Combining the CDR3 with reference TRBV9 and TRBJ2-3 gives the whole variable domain DSGVTQTPKHLITATGQRVTLRCSPRSGDLSVYWYQQSLDQGLQFLIQYYNGEERAKGNILERFSAQQFPDLHSELNLSSLELGDSALYFCASSNGQMGTDTQYFGPGTRLTVL.

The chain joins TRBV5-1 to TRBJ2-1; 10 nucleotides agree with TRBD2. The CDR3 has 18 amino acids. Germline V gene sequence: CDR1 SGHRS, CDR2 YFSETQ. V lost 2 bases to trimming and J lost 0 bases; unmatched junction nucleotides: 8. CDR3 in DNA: TGCGCCAGCAGCTTCAGTAGCGGGGGGCTCAGCTCCTACAATGAGCAGTTCTTC. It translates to CASSFSSGGLSSYNEQFF.

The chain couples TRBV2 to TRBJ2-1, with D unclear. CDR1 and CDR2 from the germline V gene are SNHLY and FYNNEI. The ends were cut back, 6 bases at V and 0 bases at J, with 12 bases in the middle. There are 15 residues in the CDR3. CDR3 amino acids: CASRESRDSYNEQFF. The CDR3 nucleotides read TGTGCCAGCAGGGAATCACGAGACTCCTACAATGAGCAGTTCTTC.

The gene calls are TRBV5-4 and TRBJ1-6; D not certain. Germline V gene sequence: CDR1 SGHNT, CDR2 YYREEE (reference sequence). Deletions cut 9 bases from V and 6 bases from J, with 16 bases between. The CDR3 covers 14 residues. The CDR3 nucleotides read TGTGCCACCGGAGGTGCGGGGAGTAATTCACCCCTCCACTTT. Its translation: CATGGAGSNSPLHF.

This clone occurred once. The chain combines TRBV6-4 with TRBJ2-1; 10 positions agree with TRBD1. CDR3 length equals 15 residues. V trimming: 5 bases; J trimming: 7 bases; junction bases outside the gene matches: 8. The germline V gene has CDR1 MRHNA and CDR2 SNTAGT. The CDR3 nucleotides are TGTGCCAGCAGTCTGACAGGGGGCGCGGGGAATGAGCAGTTCTTC. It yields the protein CASSLTGGAGNEQFF.

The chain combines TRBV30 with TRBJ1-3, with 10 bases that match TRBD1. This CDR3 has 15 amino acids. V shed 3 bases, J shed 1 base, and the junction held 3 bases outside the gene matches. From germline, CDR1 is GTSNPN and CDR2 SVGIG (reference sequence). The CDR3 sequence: CAWRGQGWSGNTIYF. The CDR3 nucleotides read TGTGCCTGGAGGGGACAGGGGTGGTCTGGAAACACCATATATTTT.

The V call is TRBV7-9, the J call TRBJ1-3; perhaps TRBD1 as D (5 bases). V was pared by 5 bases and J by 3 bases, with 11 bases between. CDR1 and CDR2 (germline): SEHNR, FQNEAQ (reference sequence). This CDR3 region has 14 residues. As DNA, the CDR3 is TGTGCCAGCAGCCCCTCGGGGGGTGGAAACACCATATATTTT. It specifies CASSPSGGGNTIYF.

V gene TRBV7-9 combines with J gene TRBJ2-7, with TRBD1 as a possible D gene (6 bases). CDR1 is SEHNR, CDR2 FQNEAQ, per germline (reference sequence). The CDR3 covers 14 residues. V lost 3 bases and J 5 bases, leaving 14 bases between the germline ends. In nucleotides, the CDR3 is TGTGCCAGCAGCTTGGACAGTTCTTTAGACGAGCAGTACTTC. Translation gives CASSLDSSLDEQYF.